Below are 17 T cell receptor beta chains sequenced from a single sample in a study of blood T cell repertoires in COVID-19. TCRdb's copy holds only in-frame clones and misses some; the assay was immunoSEQ multiplex PCR. The sample carries 180,000 or so clones, approximately 88% recorded once. The material sequenced was PBMCs or T cells enriched from blood (not recorded which). Receptor source: a woman aged 60-75 years who had recovered from COVID-19.

This chain connects TRBV16 to TRBJ1-5; maybe TRBD1 (5 bases). This CDR3 spans 15 amino acids. V lost 5 bases and J lost 2, with 13 bases in between. CDR1 KGHSY and CDR2 FQNENV come from the germline V gene. The CDR3 nucleotides are TGTGCCAGCAGCAAAGGCAGGGTTGGCAATCAGCCCCAGCATTTT. It encodes CASSKGRVGNQPQHF.

The J gene is TRBJ1-5, the V gene TRBV6-1; D not certain. V was shortened by 1 base and J by 9 bases, with 16 bases between the two germline ends. The CDR3 spans 15 residues. Germline assignment: CDR1 MNHNS and CDR2 SASEGT. The DNA of the CDR3 is TGTGCCAGCAGTGAAGGGGCAGGTTTGTTTTCGCCCCAGCATTTT. Translated: CASSEGAGLFSPQHF.

The chain employs TRBV6-5 and TRBJ2-7, with 7 bases identical to TRBD1. With V trimmed by 6 bases and J by 1 base, 9 bases remained unmatched. The CDR3 totals 15 residues. CDR1 is MNHEY and CDR2 is SVGAGI in the germline V gene. The CDR3 spells CASRRQGSGSYEQYF. CDR3 nucleotide sequence: TGTGCCAGCAGACGACAGGGAAGTGGGTCCTACGAGCAGTACTTC.

The V gene is TRBV4-1, the J gene TRBJ1-2; the match to TRBD1 covers 8 bases. CDR1 is MGHRA and CDR2 is YSYEKL in the germline V gene. The CDR3 is 15 amino acids. The V gene end was trimmed by 1 base and the J gene end by 6 bases; junction bases not matched to a gene: 7. The CDR3 DNA reads TGCGCCAGCAGCCAAGCCCGACAGGGACAGGATGGCTACACCTTC. The encoded protein is CASSQARQGQDGYTF.

In this sample, this clone turned up once. The genes are TRBV3-1 (or the pseudogene TRBV3-2) and TRBJ1-2; D perhaps matches TRBD1 (5 bases). This CDR3 spans 15 amino acids. Germline V gives CDR1 LGHDT, CDR2 YNNKEL (reference sequence). V was shortened by 1 base and J by 7 bases, with 16 bases between the two germline ends. The CDR3, as DNA: TGTGCCAGCAGCCAAGCTGGGACTACCATGTTTGGCTACACCTTC. This translates into CASSQAGTTMFGYTF.

The genes are TRBV7-8 and TRBJ2-1; D may be TRBD1 (6 bases). The germline gives CDR1 SGHVS, CDR2 FQNEAQ. The CDR3 is made up of 11 amino acids. The V end was cut by 3 bases, the J end by 12 bases, with 9 bases between. CDR3 DNA: TGTGCCAGCAGCTTGGGACATGGGCAGTTCTTC. Translating it yields CASSLGHGQFF.

This clone was counted between two and nine times. J is TRBJ1-3 and V is TRBV28, with 8 bases lining up with TRBD1. The V segment lost 5 bases and the J segment 4 bases; nucleotides outside the gene matches: 13. Germline V CDR1 and CDR2: MDHEN, SYDVKM. CDR3 length equals 17 residues. The CDR3 reads CASSPQDRAVRGNTIYF. The CDR3 DNA is TGTGCCAGCAGTCCGCAGGACAGGGCAGTTCGAGGAAACACCATATATTTT.

J is TRBJ1-6 and V is TRBV30; maybe TRBD1 (5 bases). Trimming removed 2 bases from V and 5 bases from J, with 7 bases in between. Per germline, CDR1 GTSNPN and CDR2 SVGIG (reference sequence). The CDR3 loop spans 13 amino acids. The CDR3 protein is CAWSFRDNSPLHF. The CDR3, as DNA: TGTGCCTGGAGTTTCAGGGATAATTCACCCCTCCACTTT.

The chain uses TRBV2 and TRBJ1-6; maybe TRBD1 (6 bases). The CDR3 length is 13 residues. Per germline, CDR1 SNHLY and CDR2 FYNNEI. V dropped 7 bases and J dropped 6 bases, with 10 bases sitting between them. Written as DNA, the CDR3 is TGTGCCAGCACCTTGGACAGTAATTCACCCCTCCACTTT. Translation: CASTLDSNSPLHF.

This clone appeared a single time. This chain joins TRBV21-1 and TRBJ2-2; whether TRBD1, the table's D call, matches the DNA was not checked. TRBV21-1 is a pseudogene. The CDR3 contains 17 residues. The CDR3 DNA follows: TGTGCCAGCAGCACACACCGGGACAGGGGTAACACCGGGGAGCTGTTTTTT. It translates to CASSTHRDRGNTGELFF.

V usage is TRBV28 and J usage is TRBJ1-6, with D possibly being TRBD1 (5 bases). Germline CDR1 MDHEN, CDR2 SYDVKM. V lost 4 bases and J lost 6, with 10 bases in between. The CDR3 extends over 14 amino acids. As DNA, the CDR3 is TGTGCCAGCAGTTCCGCCAGGGTTAATTCACCCCTCCACTTT. Residues: CASSSARVNSPLHF.

The V gene is TRBV10-3, the J gene TRBJ1-3, with D perhaps matching TRBD1 (6 bases). This CDR3 contains 16 residues. V shed 4 bases and J shed 1 base, with 14 bases lying between them. Germline loops: CDR1 ENHRY, CDR2 SYGVKD. The CDR3 region is CAISGGRGGSGNTIYF. CDR3 in DNA: TGTGCCATCAGTGGGGGCAGAGGGGGATCTGGAAACACCATATATTTT.

This chain uses TRBV19 with TRBJ2-1, with 11 bases fitting TRBD2. Germline values: CDR1 LNHDA, CDR2 SQIVND (reference sequence). V lost 3 bases, J lost 6 bases, and 7 bases stayed unmatched. This CDR3 is built from 16 residues. This CDR3 is CASSIHSGGAGNEQFF. The CDR3 nucleotides read TGTGCCAGTAGTATTCATAGCGGGGGGGCCGGCAATGAGCAGTTCTTC.

The chain joins TRBV11-2 to TRBJ2-1; 9 bases line up with TRBD2. The CDR3 spans 16 residues. Germline values: CDR1 SGHAT, CDR2 FQNNGV. The J segment lost 3 bases and the V segment lost 1 base, leaving 4 bases of the junction unmatched. The CDR3 bases are TGTGCCAGCAGCTTAGCAGGCGGGAGGGTCTACAATGAGCAGTTCTTC. Translating it yields CASSLAGGRVYNEQFF. The variable domain in full, with the rest retrieved from reference TRBV11-2 and TRBJ2-1, is EAGVAQSPRYKIIEKRQSVAFWCNPISGHATLYWYQQILGQGPKLLIQFQNNGVVDDSQLPKDRFSAERLKGVDSTLKIQPAKLEDSAVYLCASSLAGGRVYNEQFFGPGTRLTVL.

The chain joins TRBV19 to TRBJ1-2, with a possible D match to TRBD1 (6 bases). The CDR3 sequence is 13 residues long. Germline lookup yields CDR1 LNHDA and CDR2 SQIVND (reference sequence). V dropped 10 bases and J dropped 2 bases, with 14 bases sitting between them. The CDR3 region is CATREGGNYGYTF. The CDR3 DNA reads as TGTGCCACCAGGGAGGGGGGCAACTATGGCTACACCTTC.

V gene TRBV5-1 combines with J gene TRBJ2-7; 12 nucleotides align to TRBD2. The CDR3 extends over 15 amino acids. Germline V CDR1 and CDR2: SGHRS, YFSETQ. Trimming removed 0 bases from V and 2 bases from J; junction bases left unmatched: 0. The CDR3 DNA sequence: TGCGCCAGCAGCTTGGGGACTAGCGGGACCTACGAGCAGTACTTC. As protein: CASSLGTSGTYEQYF.

This sequence joins TRBV9 and TRBJ2-7, with 13 nucleotides matching TRBD2. The CDR3 has 16 residues. V shed 3 bases, J shed 5 bases, and the junction held 8 bases outside the gene matches. Germline V gene data show CDR1 as SGDLS and CDR2 as YYNGEE. This chain's CDR3 is CASSENPGTSGNEQYF. CDR3 DNA: TGTGCCAGCAGCGAGAACCCCGGGACTAGCGGGAACGAGCAGTACTTC.